This TCR beta chain was retrieved from a study of blood T cell repertoires in COVID-19. The study assigned cohorts using participant-reported clinical history. V lost 10 bases and J lost 5, with 10 bases in between. Germline V gene sequence: CDR1 KGHDR, CDR2 SFDVKD. CDR3 length: 11 amino acids. In the original processing: From reference gene primer amplification, estimates of nucleated cell counts were derived. Clones were read by immunoSEQ multiplex PCR, and TCRdb kept only the in-frame ones, dropping some. Clone size and V and J calls were adopted from that table, with D and trimming inferred from the DNA. The data show over 150,000 clones, with 85% seen just once and 6% to 6.5% held by the top ten.

The sequencing input was PBMCs or T cells enriched from blood (not recorded which). The receptor was derived from a man between 40 and 49 years old who had recovered from COVID-19. This sequence joins TRBV24-1 and TRBJ1-1; D is ambiguous. Here the CDR3 DNA reads TGTGCCACGAGTCTCGGGACTGAAGCTTTCTTT. Protein sequence: CATSLGTEAFF.